This T cell receptor (beta chain) stems from a study of cytomegalovirus exposure and HLA in healthy donors. With 60 Vbeta and 13 Jbeta primers, the PCR was carried out. Sequenced by immunoSEQ multiplex PCR; TCRdb stores in-frame clones only, minus some. The table lists over 90,000 clones. The CDR3 spans 15 residues. V trimming: 1 base; J trimming: 0 bases; junction bases outside the gene matches: 2. CDR1 and CDR2 from the germline V gene are SGHTA and FQGNSA. Findings and caveats of the study: The productive fraction for most TCR beta V segments was about 87% or about 30% in an earlier analysis. According to reports, the classifier identified cytomegalovirus status with high specificity and sensitivity.

About this clone: The antigen remains undetermined.

This chain connects TRBV7-2 to TRBJ2-7; 8 bases fit TRBD1. This TCR derives from a middle-aged man in good health and CMV-seronegative. The sample taken for sequencing was PBMCs. CDR3 nucleotides: TGTGCCAGCAGCTTAGGGGGACAGGCCTCCTACGAGCAGTACTTC. It is translated as CASSLGGQASYEQYF.